Described below is a single T cell receptor beta chain sequence and its context. Per germline, CDR1 GTSNPN and CDR2 SVGIG (reference sequence). The CDR3 has 15 amino acids. With 2 bases removed from V and 10 bases from J, the gap between germline ends came to 20 bases. These data come from a study of Tregs in tolerant kidney transplant recipients. TCRdb keeps only in-frame clones here, not all; method: immunoSEQ multiplex PCR. This sample has around 230,000 clones; roughly four fifths occur once, and the top ten carry about 0.68%. This clonotype was sampled from a human donor in good health. The sample consisted of CD4+ T cells from blood. The V and J genes are TRBV30 and TRBJ1-4, with D unclear. CDR3 in amino acids: CAWSSGGVVFGKLFF. The CDR3, as DNA: TGTGCCTGGAGTTCTGGCGGGGTTGTGTTCGGAAAACTGTTTTTT. Based on the CDR3 plus reference TRBV30 and TRBJ1-4, the full variable domain is SQTIHQWPATLVQPVGSPLSLECTVEGTSNPNLYWYRQAAGRGLQLLFYSVGIGQISSEVPQNLSASRPQDRQFILSSKKLLLSDSGFYLCAWSSGGVVFGKLFFGSGTQLSVL.